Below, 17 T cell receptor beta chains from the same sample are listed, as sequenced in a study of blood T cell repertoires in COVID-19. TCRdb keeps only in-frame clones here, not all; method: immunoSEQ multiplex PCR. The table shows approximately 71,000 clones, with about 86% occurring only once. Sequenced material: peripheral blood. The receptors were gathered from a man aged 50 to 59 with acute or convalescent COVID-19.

CDR3 nucleotides: TGTGCCAGCACCCTAGCGGGAGTCTCCTACAATGAGCAGTTCTTC. It codes for CASTLAGVSYNEQFF. The chain links TRBV5-4 to TRBJ2-1; 10 bases align to TRBD2. Germline values: CDR1 SGHNT, CDR2 YYREEE (reference sequence). The CDR3 spans 15 residues. After removal of 6 bases from V and 0 bases from J, the junction contained 3 bases not matched to a gene.

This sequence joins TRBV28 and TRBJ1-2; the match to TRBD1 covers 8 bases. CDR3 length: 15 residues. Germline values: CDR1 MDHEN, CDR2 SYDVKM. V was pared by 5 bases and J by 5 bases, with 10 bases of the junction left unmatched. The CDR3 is CASSPFGQGQYGYTF. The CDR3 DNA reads TGTGCCAGCAGTCCCTTCGGACAGGGTCAGTATGGCTACACCTTC.

For the CDR3, the DNA is TGTGCCTGGAGTCAAGGCACTAGTACGGAGACCCAGTACTTC. It translates to CAWSQGTSTETQYF. The rearrangement links TRBV30 to TRBJ2-5, with a possible D match to TRBD2 (5 bases). This CDR3 is 14 amino acids long. From germline, CDR1 is GTSNPN and CDR2 SVGIG (reference sequence). V was clipped by 2 bases and J by 5 bases, with 15 bases between them.

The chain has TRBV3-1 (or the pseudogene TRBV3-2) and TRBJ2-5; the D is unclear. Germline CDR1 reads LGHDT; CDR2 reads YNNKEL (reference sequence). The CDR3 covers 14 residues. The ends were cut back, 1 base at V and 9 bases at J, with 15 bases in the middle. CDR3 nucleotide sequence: TGTGCCAGCAGCCAAGTAGTCCAGCCTGCGGCCCAGTACTTC. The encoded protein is CASSQVVQPAAQYF.

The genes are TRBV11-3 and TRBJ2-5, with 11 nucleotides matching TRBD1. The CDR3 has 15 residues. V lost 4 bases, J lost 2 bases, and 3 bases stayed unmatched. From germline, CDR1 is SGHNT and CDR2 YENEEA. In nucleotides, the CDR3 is TGTGCCAGCAGCTCTTGGGACAGGGGGCAAGAGACCCAGTACTTC. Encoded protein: CASSSWDRGQETQYF.

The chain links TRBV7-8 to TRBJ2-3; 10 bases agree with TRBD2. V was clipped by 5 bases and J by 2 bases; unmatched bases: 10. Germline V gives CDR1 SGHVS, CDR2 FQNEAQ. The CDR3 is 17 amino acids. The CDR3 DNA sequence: TGTGCCAGCAGCCCTACTTGGACTAGCGGTTTCACAGATACGCAGTATTTT. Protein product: CASSPTWTSGFTDTQYF.

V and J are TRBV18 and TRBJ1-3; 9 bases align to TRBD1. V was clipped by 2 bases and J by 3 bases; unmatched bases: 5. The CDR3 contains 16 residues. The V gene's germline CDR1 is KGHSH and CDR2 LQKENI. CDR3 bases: TGTGCCAGCTCACCAGTAGGGACAGGGAATGGAAACACCATATATTTT. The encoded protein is CASSPVGTGNGNTIYF.

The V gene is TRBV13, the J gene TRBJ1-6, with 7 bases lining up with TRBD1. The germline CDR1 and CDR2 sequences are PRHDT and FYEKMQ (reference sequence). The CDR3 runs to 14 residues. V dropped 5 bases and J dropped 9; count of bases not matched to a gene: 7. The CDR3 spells CASSVGTARSPLHF. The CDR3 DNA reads TGTGCCAGCAGCGTTGGGACAGCACGTTCACCCCTCCACTTT.

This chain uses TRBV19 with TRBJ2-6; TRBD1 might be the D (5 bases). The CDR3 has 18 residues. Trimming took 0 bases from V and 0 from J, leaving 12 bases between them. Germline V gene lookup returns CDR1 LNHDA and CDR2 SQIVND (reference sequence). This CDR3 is CASSIDDSEFSGANVLTF. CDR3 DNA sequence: TGTGCCAGTAGTATAGATGACAGTGAATTCTCTGGGGCCAACGTCCTGACTTTC.

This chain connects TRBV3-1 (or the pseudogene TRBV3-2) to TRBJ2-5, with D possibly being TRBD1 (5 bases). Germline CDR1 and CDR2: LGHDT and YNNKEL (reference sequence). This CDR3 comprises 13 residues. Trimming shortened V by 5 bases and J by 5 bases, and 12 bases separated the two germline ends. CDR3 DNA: TGTGCCAGCAGCTTTGCCAGGGCGGAGACCCAGTACTTC. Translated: CASSFARAETQYF.

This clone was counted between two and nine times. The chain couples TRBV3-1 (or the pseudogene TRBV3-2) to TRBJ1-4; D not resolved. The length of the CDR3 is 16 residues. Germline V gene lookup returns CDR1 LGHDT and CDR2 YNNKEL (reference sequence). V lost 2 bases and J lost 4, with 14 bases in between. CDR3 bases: TGTGCCAGCAGCCAAAAGGGAGGACCTTATAATGAAAAACTGTTTTTT. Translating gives CASSQKGGPYNEKLFF.

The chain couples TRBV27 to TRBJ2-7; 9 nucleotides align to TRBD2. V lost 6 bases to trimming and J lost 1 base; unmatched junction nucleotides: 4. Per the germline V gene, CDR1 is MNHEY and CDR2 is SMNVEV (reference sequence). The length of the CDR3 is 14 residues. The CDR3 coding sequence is TGTGCCAGCAGAATACTAGCGGGTTCCTACGAGCAGTACTTC. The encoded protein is CASRILAGSYEQYF.

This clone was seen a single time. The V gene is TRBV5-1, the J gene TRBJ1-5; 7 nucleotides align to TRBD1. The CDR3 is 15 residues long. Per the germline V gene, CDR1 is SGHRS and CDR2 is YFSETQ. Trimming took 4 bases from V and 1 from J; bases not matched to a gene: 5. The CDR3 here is CASSLTGNSNQPQHF. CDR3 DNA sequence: TGCGCCAGCAGCCTGACAGGGAACAGCAATCAGCCCCAGCATTTT. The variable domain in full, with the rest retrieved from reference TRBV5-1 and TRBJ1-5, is KAGVTQTPRYLIKTRGQQVTLSCSPISGHRSVSWYQQTPGQGLQFLFEYFSETQRNKGNFPGRFSGRQFSNSRSEMNVSTLELGDSALYLCASSLTGNSNQPQHFGDGTRLSIL.

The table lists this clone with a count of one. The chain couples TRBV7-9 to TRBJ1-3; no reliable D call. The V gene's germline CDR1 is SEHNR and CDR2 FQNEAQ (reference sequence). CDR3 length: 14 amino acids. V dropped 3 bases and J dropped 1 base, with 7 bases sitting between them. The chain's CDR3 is CASSFLQSGNTIYF. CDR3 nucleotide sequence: TGTGCCAGCAGCTTTTTGCAGTCTGGAAACACCATATATTTT.

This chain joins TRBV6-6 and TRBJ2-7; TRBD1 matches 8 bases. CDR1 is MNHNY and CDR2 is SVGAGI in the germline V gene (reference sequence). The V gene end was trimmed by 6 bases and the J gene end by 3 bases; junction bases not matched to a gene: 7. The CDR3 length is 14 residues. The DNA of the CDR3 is TGTGCCAGCAGACCAGGGACAGGAAACTACGAGCAGTACTTC. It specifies CASRPGTGNYEQYF.

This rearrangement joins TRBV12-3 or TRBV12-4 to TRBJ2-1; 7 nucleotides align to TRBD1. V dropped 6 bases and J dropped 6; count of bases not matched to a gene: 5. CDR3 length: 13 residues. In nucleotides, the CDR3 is TGTGCCAGCAGAATACGGGACAGCAATGAGCAGTTCTTC. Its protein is CASRIRDSNEQFF.

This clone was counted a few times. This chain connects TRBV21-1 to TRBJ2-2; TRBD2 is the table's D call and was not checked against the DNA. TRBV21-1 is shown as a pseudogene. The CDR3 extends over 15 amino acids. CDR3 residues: CASSPTSGTTGELFF. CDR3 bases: TGTGCCAGCAGCCCGACTAGCGGGACCACCGGGGAGCTGTTTTTT.